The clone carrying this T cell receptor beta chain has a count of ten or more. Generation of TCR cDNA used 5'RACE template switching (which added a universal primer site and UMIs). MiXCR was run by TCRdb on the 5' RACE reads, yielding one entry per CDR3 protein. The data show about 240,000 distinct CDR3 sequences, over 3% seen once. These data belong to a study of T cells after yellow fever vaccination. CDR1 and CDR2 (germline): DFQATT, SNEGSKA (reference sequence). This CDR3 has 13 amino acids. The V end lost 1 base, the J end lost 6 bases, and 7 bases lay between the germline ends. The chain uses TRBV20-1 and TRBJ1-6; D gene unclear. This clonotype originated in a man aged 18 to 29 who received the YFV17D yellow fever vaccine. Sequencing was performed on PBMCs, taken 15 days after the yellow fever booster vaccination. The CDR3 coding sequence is TGCAGTGCTAGAGCCGAATTTAATTCACCCCTCCACTTT. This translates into CSARAEFNSPLHF.